This TCR beta chain came from a study of Tregs in tolerant kidney transplant recipients. Trimming cost V 1 base and J 1 base, with 11 bases left between them. The germline gives CDR1 SGHTA, CDR2 FQGNSA. This CDR3 region has 15 residues. Measured with immunoSEQ multiplex PCR; TCRdb has only the in-frame clones, and not every one. The sample carries 75,000 to 85,000 clones, 75% to 95% recorded once. The chain carries TRBV7-2 and TRBJ2-7, with D perhaps matching TRBD2 (5 bases). This TCR was recovered from a human donor who received a combined kidney and bone marrow transplant. Sequenced here: Tregs from blood, sampled before the transplant. For the CDR3, the DNA is TGTGCCAGCAGCTTAGAGGTACGGGATTCCTACGAGCAGTACTTC. Its translation: CASSLEVRDSYEQYF.